The entry below describes one T cell receptor (beta chain). The record originates from a study of cytomegalovirus exposure and HLA in healthy donors. This CDR3 is 15 amino acids long. The V gene's germline CDR1 is SGHTA and CDR2 FQGNSA. V was trimmed by 1 base and J by 1 base, leaving 10 bases between them. Sequencing used immunoSEQ multiplex PCR; TCRdb keeps in-frame clones, though not all of them. The sample consists of 200,000 to 300,000 clones, 80% to 90% of them appearing once. Sample: PBMCs. The clonotype comes from a man between 18 and 35 years old in good health and CMV-seronegative. The chain couples TRBV7-2 to TRBJ2-5; D possibly corresponds to TRBD2 (5 bases). The CDR3 region has the DNA TGTGCCAGCAGCTTAGGGCCTGCGGGCCAAGAGACCCAGTACTTC. Residues: CASSLGPAGQETQYF.